Listed here are 13 T cell receptor beta chains from one sample, sequenced in a study of T-cell memory formation after mild COVID-19 (dated by TCRdb to the early 2020s). Libraries were constructed by 5' RACE. Sequencing used an Illumina NovaSeq 6000. TCRdb applied fastp at Q25 and MiXCR to the public reads, then kept only in-frame beta chains. Each record represents a unique CDR3 protein, reported with the most common genes and DNA among its rows. The table for this sample lists roughly 150,000 distinct CDR3 sequences; 14% of them were counted only once. 13% to 15% of the sample is in the top ten clones. Sample: PBMCs or a T cell subset sorted from them (not recorded which). Source of these receptors: an adult woman who had mild COVID-19 (a few samples of this study predate the infection). The sample titles of this study are shuffled in the database, so cell type and time point are left out; the donor was told from shared clones.

Many counts were recorded for this clonotype. The CDR3 loop is CASSLGGGYEQYF. The CDR3 DNA follows: TGCGCCAGCAGCCTAGGAGGGGGCTACGAGCAGTACTTC. The chain carries TRBV5-1 and TRBJ2-7; D could derive from TRBD1 or TRBD2 (6 bases each). Trimming cost V 4 bases and J 3 bases, with 11 bases left between them. This CDR3 is 13 amino acids long. From germline, CDR1 is SGHRS and CDR2 YFSETQ.

This chain joins TRBV27 and TRBJ2-7; D gene ambiguous. The CDR3 covers 13 residues. In germline, CDR1 is MNHEY, CDR2 SMNVEV (reference sequence). The germline V and J ends were trimmed by 5 bases and 0 bases, with 8 bases remaining between them. CDR3 DNA: TGTGCCAGCAGTCGGGCCCGCTCCTACGAGCAGTACTTC. It specifies CASSRARSYEQYF.

This clonotype was observed a handful of times. This rearrangement joins TRBV7-9 to TRBJ2-7; a possible D gene is TRBD2 (6 bases). Germline V gene lookup returns CDR1 SEHNR and CDR2 FQNEAQ (reference sequence). Trimming left V 4 bases short and J 5 bases short, with 15 bases between. There are 14 residues in the CDR3. The CDR3 reads CASSWGLTQDEQYF. The CDR3 DNA reads TGTGCCAGCAGCTGGGGACTCACCCAGGACGAGCAGTACTTC. Supplemented by reference TRBV7-9 and TRBJ2-7, the full variable domain reads DTGVSQNPRHKITKRGQNVTFRCDPISEHNRLYWYRQTLGQGPEFLTYFQNEAQLEKSRLLSDRFSAERPKGSFSTLEIQRTEQGDSAMYLCASSWGLTQDEQYFGPGTRLTVT.

The chain is built from TRBV6-2 or TRBV6-3 and TRBJ2-1; 10 bases are shared with TRBD1. Trimming at V came to 4 bases and at J to 6 bases, leaving 3 bases not matched to a gene. There are 14 residues in the CDR3. In germline, CDR1 is MNHEY, CDR2 SVGEGT. The CDR3 coding sequence is TGTGCCAGCAGTTTAAGGACAGGGGGCAATGAGCAGTTCTTC. Translating gives CASSLRTGGNEQFF.

This clonotype has a handful of counts. The V and J genes are TRBV6-5 and TRBJ2-1; 9 nucleotides line up with TRBD2. With 5 bases clipped from V and 4 bases from J, the junction kept 15 bases outside the gene matches. Germline loops: CDR1 MNHEY, CDR2 SVGAGI. This CDR3 region has 18 residues. CDR3 amino acids: CASSPRGRGAGGYNEQFF. CDR3 in DNA: TGTGCCAGCAGTCCCCGCGGGAGGGGAGCGGGGGGTTACAATGAGCAGTTCTTC.

The chain recombines TRBV4-1 with TRBJ1-1; a weak D match, TRBD1 (6 bases). Trimming pared 2 bases from V and 2 bases from J, leaving 9 bases between. Germline V gene lookup returns CDR1 MGHRA and CDR2 YSYEKL. This CDR3 spans 14 amino acids. CDR3 region: CASSQRQDNTEAFF. CDR3 in DNA: TGCGCCAGCAGCCAACGACAGGATAACACTGAAGCTTTCTTT.

With regard to this clonotype: At one end, the junction sequence differs from germline, possibly due to a read error. The chain has TRBV5-5 and TRBJ1-1; D is ambiguous. This CDR3 has 14 amino acids. Germline V gene sequence: CDR1 SGHKS, CDR2 YYEKEE (reference sequence). The CDR3 sequence is CASSLLSASGEDFF. DNA of the CDR3: TGTGCCAGCAGCTTGTTGTCAGCAAGTGGTGAAGATTTCTTT.

This clonotype was picked up a small number of times. The V and J genes are TRBV12-3 or TRBV12-4 and TRBJ2-1; possible D gene TRBD2, 5 bases. The CDR3 is 18 residues long. Trimming shortened V by 6 bases and J by 7 bases, and 28 bases separated the two germline ends. CDR3 DNA sequence: TGTGCCAGCAGCTCCCGAATCCCTGACTATCGCGTATGGAATGAGCAGTTCTTC. Encoded protein: CASSSRIPDYRVWNEQFF.

V is TRBV19 and J is TRBJ1-2; possible D gene TRBD1, 5 bases. V was trimmed by 8 bases and J by 4 bases, leaving 20 bases between them. This CDR3 has 15 residues. Germline V lookup: CDR1 LNHDA, CDR2 SQIVND (reference sequence). CDR3 in amino acids: CASLPGAGPIYGYTF. The CDR3 region has the DNA TGTGCCAGTCTACCCGGGGCAGGGCCGATCTATGGCTACACCTTC.

Many counts were recorded for this clonotype. This chain uses TRBV7-3 with TRBJ2-1; a possible D gene is TRBD2 (6 bases). The CDR3 extends over 13 amino acids. Germline CDR1 reads SGHTA; CDR2 reads FQGTGA. With 3 bases removed from V and 10 bases from J, the gap between germline ends came to 13 bases. The CDR3 sequence: CASSLTTSMEQFF. Written as DNA, the CDR3 is TGTGCCAGCAGCTTGACTACTAGCATGGAGCAGTTCTTC.

The V and J genes are TRBV6-6 and TRBJ1-6; the D is unclear. Germline V gene sequence: CDR1 MNHNY, CDR2 SVGAGI (reference sequence). Between the trimmed V and J ends, which lost 7 bases and 11 bases, there was a span of 15 bases. CDR3 length: 13 residues. The CDR3 is CASKVQRAPPLHF. The CDR3 bases are TGTGCCAGCAAGGTTCAGAGGGCTCCACCCCTCCACTTT.

This clonotype has more than one count but fewer than ten. The rearrangement links TRBV6-1 to TRBJ2-1; D might be TRBD1 or TRBD2, each matching 7 bases. This CDR3 spans 14 amino acids. The V end was cut by 10 bases, the J end by 9 bases, with 22 bases between. Germline lookup yields CDR1 MNHNS and CDR2 SASEGT. CDR3 protein: CATYRDRGGGEQFF. DNA for the CDR3: TGTGCCACCTACCGGGACAGAGGGGGGGGTGAGCAGTTCTTC.

This clonotype turned up a few times. This chain joins TRBV6-6 and TRBJ2-4; no reliable D call. The CDR3 is 12 residues long. Germline-derived CDR1 and CDR2 are MNHNY and SVGAGI (reference sequence). V shed 6 bases and J shed 8 bases, with 11 bases lying between them. CDR3 region: CASRKGSDIQYF. For the CDR3, the DNA is TGTGCCAGCAGAAAGGGCTCGGACATTCAGTACTTC.